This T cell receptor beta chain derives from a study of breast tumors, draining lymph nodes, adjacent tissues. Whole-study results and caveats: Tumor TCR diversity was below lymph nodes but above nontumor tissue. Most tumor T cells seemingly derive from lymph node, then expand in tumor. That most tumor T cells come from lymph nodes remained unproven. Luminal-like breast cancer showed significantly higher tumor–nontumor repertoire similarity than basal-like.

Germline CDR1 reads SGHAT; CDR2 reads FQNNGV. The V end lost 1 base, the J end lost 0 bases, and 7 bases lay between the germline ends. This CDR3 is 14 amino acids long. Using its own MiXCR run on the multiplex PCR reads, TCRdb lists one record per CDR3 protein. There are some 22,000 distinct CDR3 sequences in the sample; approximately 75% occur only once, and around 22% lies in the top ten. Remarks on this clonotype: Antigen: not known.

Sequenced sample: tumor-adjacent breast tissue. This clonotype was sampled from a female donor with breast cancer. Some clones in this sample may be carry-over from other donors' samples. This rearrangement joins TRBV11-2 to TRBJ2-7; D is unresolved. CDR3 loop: CASSLGQRSYEQYF. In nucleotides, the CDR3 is TGTGCCAGCAGCTTAGGTCAGCGCTCCTACGAGCAGTACTTC.